This T cell receptor beta chain stems from a study of PD-1 blockade in classical Hodgkin lymphoma. Study-wide context: Every 2 weeks, patients got 3 mg/kg intravenous nivolumab.

Profiled with immunoSEQ multiplex PCR; TCRdb holds only in-frame clones, not every one. The sample includes fewer than 55,000 clones, around 78% seen only once; the top ten take 37%. Specified time point: cycle 4 day 1 (C4D1), after more than 5 weeks of nivolumab. Relapse was seen in all patients after autologous stem cell transplantation, and brentuximab vedotin exposure was variable. The CDR3 has 15 residues. Germline values: CDR1 KGHSH, CDR2 LQKENI. The ends were cut back, 4 bases at V and 2 bases at J, with 12 bases in the middle. The sequencing here drew on peripheral blood mononuclear cells (PBMCs), taken before the fourth cycle of nivolumab. This chain joins TRBV18 and TRBJ1-5, with a weak D call TRBD1 (6 bases). The sequence derives from a human donor with classical Hodgkin lymphoma. This CDR3 reads CASSLTQGGNQPQHF. The CDR3 region has the DNA TGTGCCAGCTCACTAACACAGGGTGGCAATCAGCCCCAGCATTTT.